This T cell receptor (beta chain) was obtained from a study of T-cell reconstitution after alpha-beta-depleted transplantation in children. Study conclusions and caveats: One year after transplant, T-cell counts and diversity came mostly from newly produced T cells. About two months after transplant, alpha-beta T cells reportedly came from several hundred expanded graft clones. There were some patients whose high TCRbeta diversity at day 60 came from surviving recipient T cells and thymic progenitors.

Unique molecular identifiers tagged the TCRbeta library. TCRdb reprocessed the PCR reads with MiXCR, giving one entry per CDR3 protein. The data show about 100,000 distinct CDR3 sequences, roughly 6.1% seen once. This CDR3 comprises 11 residues. Trimming stripped 7 bases from V and 7 bases from J, with 8 bases between. Looked up from germline, CDR1 is SEHNR and CDR2 is FQNEAQ (reference sequence). This clonotype appeared many times. Its antigen is not identified. The sequence came from a male patient aged 2 to 9 who had a stem cell transplant for acute lymphoblastic leukemia, so the T cells may come from the graft donor. Source: PBMCs, mostly from graft donor cells, taken 360 days after TCRalphabeta/CD19-depleted stem cell transplant. This sequence joins TRBV7-9 and TRBJ2-1; D not certain. The CDR3 protein is CASTEGNEQFF. Here the CDR3 DNA reads TGTGCCAGCACCGAAGGGAATGAGCAGTTCTTC.